This T cell receptor (beta chain) originates from a study of blood T cell repertoires in COVID-19. Sequenced by immunoSEQ multiplex PCR; TCRdb stores in-frame clones only, minus some. The profile shows 90,000 to 110,000 clones, 75% to 90% of them singletons. V was cut by 6 bases and J by 3 bases, with 20 bases left in between. Germline assignment: CDR1 ENHRY and CDR2 SYGVKD. This CDR3 is built from 16 residues. Sequencing input: peripheral blood. The chain carries TRBV10-3 and TRBJ1-1; possibly TRBD1 for D (5 bases). The source is a woman in her fifties or sixties with acute or convalescent COVID-19. The CDR3 region has the DNA TGTGCCATCAGAACCGGGGGTGGCAGGCCGGACACTGAAGCTTTCTTT. Translating gives CAIRTGGGRPDTEAFF.